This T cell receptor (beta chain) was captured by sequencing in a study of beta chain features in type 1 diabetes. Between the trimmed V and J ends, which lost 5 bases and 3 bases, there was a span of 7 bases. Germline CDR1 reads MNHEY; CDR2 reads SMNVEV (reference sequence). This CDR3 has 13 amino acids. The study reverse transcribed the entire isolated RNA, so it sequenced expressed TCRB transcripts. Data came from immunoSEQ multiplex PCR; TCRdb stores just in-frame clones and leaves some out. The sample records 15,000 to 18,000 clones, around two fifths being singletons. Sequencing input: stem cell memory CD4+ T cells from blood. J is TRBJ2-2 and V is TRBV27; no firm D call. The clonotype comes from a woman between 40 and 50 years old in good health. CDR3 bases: TGTGCCAGCAGTCCCCTGTACACCGGGGAGCTGTTTTTT. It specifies CASSPLYTGELFF.